This is a list of T cell receptor beta chains from one sample in a study of shared clonotypes between healthy human individuals. The table came from immunoSEQ multiplex PCR; TCRdb's copy has only in-frame clones and leaves some out. This repertoire shows a few million clones, around 90% found once; its top ten account for around 0.4%. The sample comprised naive CD4+ T cells from PBMCs. These receptors all come from a man between 18 and 29 years old in good health. Some clones in this sample may be carry-over from other donors' samples. Both conserved end residues are trimmed from each CDR3. The D gene is left open where the match is weak.

d_gene	v_gene	j_gene	CDR3aa
TRBD2	TRBV28	TRBJ2-2	ASSSGGLAGTGELF
-	TRBV28	TRBJ1-5	ASSLSGLRAQH
-	TRBV7-8	TRBJ2-7	ASSFTESSYEQY
TRBD1	TRBV9	TRBJ2-1	ASSALGQGANEQF
TRBD2	TRBV5-4	TRBJ2-7	ASSLSVAGDYEQY
-	TRBV6-4	TRBJ1-5	ASREGNQPQH
TRBD1	TRBV4-2	TRBJ1-2	ASSQEGSSTGGYGYT
TRBD1	TRBV7-9	TRBJ1-2	AGGQGHYGYT
-	TRBV11-2	TRBJ2-2	ASSSLRRASPGELF
TRBD1	TRBV28	TRBJ2-2	ASSTPGTGKDTGELF
-	TRBV5-4	TRBJ1-2	ASSPPGVPSGYT
-	TRBV5-6	TRBJ2-1	ASSFVAVSSYNEQF
TRBD1	TRBV7-6	TRBJ2-7	ASSVGQGRPYEQY
-	TRBV18	TRBJ1-4	ASSIYRDMVGATNEKLF
-	TRBV5-4	TRBJ1-5	ASSLGGMRDQPQH
-	TRBV5-4	TRBJ2-1	ASNRGNEQF
TRBD1	TRBV7-2	TRBJ2-7	ASSPEGGSGDEQY
TRBD1	TRBV19	TRBJ2-7	ASSIVEGQGYEQY
-	TRBV9	TRBJ2-3	ASSPNRILSDTQY
-	TRBV6-6	TRBJ2-2	ASSYGQTGELF
TRBD2	TRBV19	TRBJ2-1	ASSVRTSGRTKRNEQF
-	TRBV5-1	TRBJ1-2	ASSLLDNYGYT
-	TRBV5-6	TRBJ1-2	ASSLWANYGYT
-	TRBV7-9	TRBJ2-2	ASSSLVNTGELF
-	TRBV18	TRBJ1-2	ASSSTVDGSYGYT
TRBD1	TRBV10-3	TRBJ2-1	AISHPDRGYNEQF
-	TRBV7-2	TRBJ1-2	ASSLALTAANYGYT